The 24 T cell receptor beta chains below all came from one sample that was sequenced in a study of T-cell reconstitution after alpha-beta-depleted transplantation in children. Preparation of the TCRbeta library was carried out with unique molecular identifiers. MiXCR was run by TCRdb on the PCR reads, yielding one entry per CDR3 protein. The data contain some 240,000 distinct CDR3 sequences, 12% of them seen just once; the ten biggest clones take up 2% to 3%. Here the sequenced sample was PBMCs from the stem cell graft donor, taken from the stem cell graft. The receptors here all came from a human donor who donated a stem cell graft to a child with acute lymphoblastic leukemia.

J is TRBJ2-5 and V is TRBV12-3 or TRBV12-4, with 7 bases identical to TRBD1. V lost 6 bases, J lost 1 base, and 14 bases stayed unmatched. The CDR3 length is 17 residues. The CDR3 DNA is TGTGCCAGCAGCCGAGGGGGCAGAGGAATGATCCAAGAGACCCAGTACTTC. Encoded protein: CASSRGGRGMIQETQYF.

This clonotype was observed a few times. The chain joins TRBV29-1 to TRBJ2-6; possibly TRBD1 for D (6 bases). The germline gives CDR1 SQVTM, CDR2 ANQGSEA. The V end lost 0 bases, the J end lost 2 bases, and 17 bases lay between the germline ends. CDR3 length: 18 amino acids. Here the CDR3 reads CSVEDRIRGPTGANVLTF. Here the CDR3 DNA reads TGCAGCGTTGAAGATCGGATCAGGGGACCGACTGGGGCCAACGTCCTGACTTTC.

This clonotype was found many times. The chain carries TRBV18 and TRBJ2-1; TRBD1 matches 11 bases. With 6 bases clipped from V and 6 bases from J, the junction kept 10 bases outside the gene matches. The CDR3 spans 16 residues. Germline V gene lookup returns CDR1 KGHSH and CDR2 LQKENI. This CDR3 reads CASSPRTGGYTNEQFF. The CDR3 DNA sequence: TGTGCCAGCTCCCCCCGGACAGGGGGCTATACCAATGAGCAGTTCTTC.

The V call is TRBV7-8, the J call TRBJ1-5, with a possible D match to TRBD1 (5 bases). The CDR3 is 15 amino acids. From germline, CDR1 is SGHVS and CDR2 FQNEAQ. The ends were cut back, 5 bases at V and 2 bases at J, with 13 bases in the middle. The CDR3 reads CASSPPGTGNQPQHF. For the CDR3, the DNA is TGTGCCAGCAGCCCACCCGGGACGGGCAATCAGCCCCAGCATTTT. Variable domain in full (rest from reference TRBV7-8 and TRBJ1-5): GAGVSQSPRYKVAKRGQDVALRCDPISGHVSLFWYQQALGQGPEFLTYFQNEAQLDKSGLPSDRFFAERPEGSVSTLKIQRTQQEDSAVYLCASSPPGTGNQPQHFGDGTRLSIL.

This clonotype was seen at least ten times. V gene TRBV27 combines with J gene TRBJ1-2, with TRBD1 identical over 8 bases. The V segment lost 6 bases and the J segment 2 bases; nucleotides outside the gene matches: 2. Germline values: CDR1 MNHEY, CDR2 SMNVEV (reference sequence). CDR3 length equals 13 residues. The CDR3 spells CASRRTGNYGYTF. CDR3 bases: TGTGCCAGCAGAAGGACAGGGAACTATGGCTACACCTTC.

The rearrangement links TRBV5-5 to TRBJ2-7; 12 bases agree with TRBD2. The CDR3 extends over 16 amino acids. The V and J ends lost 4 bases and 2 bases, in that order; junction bases with no gene match: 7. The germline V gene encodes CDR1 SGHKS and CDR2 YYEKEE (reference sequence). CDR3 in amino acids: CASSLRTSGTTYEQYF. CDR3 DNA sequence: TGTGCCAGCAGCCTACGGACTAGCGGGACCACCTACGAGCAGTACTTC.

This clonotype came up many times. The chain is built from TRBV4-2 and TRBJ1-1; 10 nucleotides line up with TRBD1. Germline lookup yields CDR1 LGHNA and CDR2 YNFKEQ. The CDR3 contains 15 residues. V dropped 0 bases and J dropped 6; count of bases not matched to a gene: 4. CDR3 DNA: TGTGCCAGCAGCCAAGAGACAGGGGGCAGTTCTGAAGCTTTCTTT. Its protein product is CASSQETGGSSEAFF.

V usage is TRBV12-2 and J usage is TRBJ1-1; TRBD1, the table's D call, lacks a check against the DNA. TRBV12-2 is deemed a pseudogene. This CDR3 is 17 amino acids long. CDR3 in amino acids: CASRLAPTVSRGTEAFF. The CDR3 nucleotides are TGTGCAAGTCGCTTAGCACCCACAGTCAGTAGGGGCACTGAAGCTTTCTTT.

This clonotype has a count of ten or more. The chain carries TRBV13 and TRBJ2-5, with 7 bases aligning to TRBD2. V lost 2 bases to trimming and J lost 4 bases; unmatched junction nucleotides: 10. This CDR3 contains 16 residues. Germline V gene lookup returns CDR1 PRHDT and CDR2 FYEKMQ (reference sequence). The CDR3 loop reads CASSLSGLLAGETQYF. The CDR3 region has the DNA TGTGCCAGCAGCTTAAGCGGGCTATTAGCGGGAGAGACCCAGTACTTC.

As for this clonotype: One junction end does not reproduce the germline sequence, and a read error may be involved. V is TRBV7-2 and J is TRBJ2-1; no firm D call. Germline CDR1 is SGHTA and CDR2 is FQGNSA. This CDR3 spans 14 amino acids. CDR3 nucleotide sequence: TGTGCCAGCAGCTTAGTTGGTCCTCCCAATGGGCAGTTCTTC. As protein: CASSLVGPPNGQFF.

In this sample, this clonotype turned up many times. V and J are TRBV11-2 and TRBJ2-7, with 7 bases fitting TRBD2. The V and J ends lost 5 bases and 4 bases, in that order; junction bases with no gene match: 26. Germline CDR1 reads SGHAT; CDR2 reads FQNNGV. CDR3 length: 20 residues. The CDR3 reads CASSRKRWGGPDGYGYEQYF. The CDR3 region has the DNA TGTGCCAGCAGCCGTAAAAGGTGGGGAGGGCCGGACGGATACGGATACGAGCAGTACTTC.

This clonotype was detected many times. The chain uses TRBV7-2 and TRBJ2-1; 9 nucleotides align to TRBD1. Germline loops: CDR1 SGHTA, CDR2 FQGNSA. CDR3 length equals 15 residues. J gave up 9 bases and V 6 bases, and 12 bases lay outside the gene matches. The CDR3 spells CASRARDRVPGEQFF. In DNA form, the CDR3 reads TGTGCCAGCAGGGCCCGGGACAGGGTCCCCGGTGAGCAGTTCTTC.

This clonotype occurred many times. The junction differs from germline at one of its ends, possibly a read error. This chain joins TRBV7-2 and TRBJ1-2; D gene unclear. Germline CDR1 is SGHTA and CDR2 is FQGNSA. This CDR3 spans 17 amino acids. CDR3 in DNA: TGTGCCAGCAGTTTAGACCCTGCGGAACGGAGGCGGAGCGGCTACACCTTC. Protein product: CASSLDPAERRRSGYTF.

This chain links TRBV9 with TRBJ1-1; D gene ambiguous. The CDR3 totals 13 residues. In germline, CDR1 is SGDLS, CDR2 YYNGEE. V was cut by 5 bases and J by 4 bases, with 12 bases left in between. The CDR3 is CASSVEAGTEAFF. In DNA form, the CDR3 reads TGTGCCAGCAGTGTGGAGGCGGGCACTGAAGCTTTCTTT.

This clonotype came up once. V gene TRBV24-1 combines with J gene TRBJ2-1; 11 positions agree with TRBD2. V gave up 6 bases and J gave up 5 bases; unmatched junction bases: 2. CDR3 length: 14 residues. From germline, CDR1 is KGHDR and CDR2 SFDVKD. CDR3 bases: TGTGCCACCAGTCTAGCGGGGGGCAACAATGAGCAGTTCTTC. Translated: CATSLAGGNNEQFF.

This clonotype was observed at least ten times. J is TRBJ1-2 and V is TRBV12-3 or TRBV12-4; TRBD1 agrees at 10 bases. J gave up 5 bases and V 6 bases, and 3 bases lay outside the gene matches. The CDR3 consists of 13 residues. In DNA, the CDR3 is TGTGCCAGCAGCCTGGGACAGGGGTATGGCTACACCTTC. Its translation: CASSLGQGYGYTF.

In regard to this clonotype: A much larger clone lies one base from this, so it may be a read error. The CDR3 DNA is TGCACCCTCATGAGTGACTTCAATGAGCAGTTCTTC. Encoded protein: CTLMSDFNEQFF. V usage is TRBV20-1 and J usage is TRBJ2-1; D not resolved. This CDR3 is 12 amino acids long. Germline V gene lookup returns CDR1 DFQATT and CDR2 SNEGSKA (reference sequence).

This clonotype was counted ten times or more. The gene calls are TRBV12-3 or TRBV12-4 and TRBJ1-2, with 7 positions matching TRBD1. V was pared by 7 bases and J by 4 bases, with 9 bases of the junction left unmatched. This CDR3 spans 14 amino acids. CDR3 DNA sequence: TGTGCCAGCACGAGACAGGGCTCCGTCTATGGCTACACCTTC. Translating it yields CASTRQGSVYGYTF.

The chain recombines TRBV20-1 with TRBJ1-3, with no clear D. Trimming took 0 bases from V and 6 from J, leaving 12 bases between them. The CDR3 consists of 14 residues. Per the germline V gene, CDR1 is DFQATT and CDR2 is SNEGSKA (reference sequence). CDR3: CSARDPAGTNTIYF. CDR3 DNA sequence: TGCAGTGCTAGAGATCCGGCCGGCACAAACACCATATATTTT.

V and J are TRBV14 and TRBJ2-1; 11 bases align to TRBD2. Germline assignment: CDR1 SGHDN and CDR2 FVKESK. J lost 11 bases, V lost 3 bases, and 9 bases had no gene match. This CDR3 is 15 amino acids long. CDR3: CASSQTSGNWDQQFF. The CDR3 nucleotides are TGTGCCAGCAGCCAGACTAGCGGGAATTGGGATCAGCAGTTCTTC.

V gene TRBV5-6 combines with J gene TRBJ2-5; 7 bases match TRBD2. CDR3 length equals 18 residues. Germline V lookup: CDR1 SGHDT, CDR2 YYEEEE. J gave up 4 bases and V 2 bases, and 17 bases lay outside the gene matches. CDR3 in amino acids: CASSLLIFASGARETQYF. DNA of the CDR3: TGTGCCAGCAGCTTACTAATATTCGCGAGCGGGGCAAGAGAGACCCAGTACTTC.

This clonotype was picked up many times. This chain connects TRBV4-3 to TRBJ1-5; tentative D call: TRBD1 (5 bases). Germline V gene sequence: CDR1 LGHNA, CDR2 YSLEER. V was cut by 5 bases and J by 0 bases, with 17 bases left in between. The CDR3 consists of 17 residues. CDR3 loop: CASSKGVEDTSNQPQHF. The CDR3 region has the DNA TGCGCCAGCAGCAAAGGGGTGGAAGATACTAGCAATCAGCCCCAGCATTTT.

This clonotype was detected ten times or more. The chain couples TRBV20-1 to TRBJ1-5; TRBD1 is a possible D gene (6 bases). The CDR3 sequence is 13 residues long. Germline V gene sequence: CDR1 DFQATT, CDR2 SNEGSKA (reference sequence). V was trimmed by 5 bases and J by 5 bases, leaving 13 bases between them. CDR3 loop: CSARRGGDQPQHF. The CDR3 DNA sequence: TGCAGTGCTCGCCGAGGGGGGGATCAGCCCCAGCATTTT.

This clonotype was recorded at least ten times. The chain recombines TRBV5-1 with TRBJ2-7; TRBD2 agrees at 9 bases. V dropped 4 bases and J dropped 5; count of bases not matched to a gene: 10. This CDR3 is built from 15 residues. Looked up from germline, CDR1 is SGHRS and CDR2 is YFSETQ. As DNA, the CDR3 is TGCGCCAGCAGCACCCTAGCGGGAACTTCACACGAGCAGTACTTC. It is translated as CASSTLAGTSHEQYF.